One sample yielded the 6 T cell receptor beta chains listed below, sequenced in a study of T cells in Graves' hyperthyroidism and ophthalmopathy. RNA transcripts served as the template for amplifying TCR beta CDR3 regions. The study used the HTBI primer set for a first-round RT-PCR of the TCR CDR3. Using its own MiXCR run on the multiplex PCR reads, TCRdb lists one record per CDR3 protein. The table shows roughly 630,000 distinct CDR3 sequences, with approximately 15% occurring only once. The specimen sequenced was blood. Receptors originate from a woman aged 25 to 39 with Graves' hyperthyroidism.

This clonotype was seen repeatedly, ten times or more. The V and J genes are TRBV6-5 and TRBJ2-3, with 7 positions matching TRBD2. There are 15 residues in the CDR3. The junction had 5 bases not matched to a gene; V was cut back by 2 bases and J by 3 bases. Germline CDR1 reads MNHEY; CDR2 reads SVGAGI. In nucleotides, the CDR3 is TGTGCCAGCAGTTACCGGGGGGACCAGACAGATACGCAGTATTTT. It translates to CASSYRGDQTDTQYF.

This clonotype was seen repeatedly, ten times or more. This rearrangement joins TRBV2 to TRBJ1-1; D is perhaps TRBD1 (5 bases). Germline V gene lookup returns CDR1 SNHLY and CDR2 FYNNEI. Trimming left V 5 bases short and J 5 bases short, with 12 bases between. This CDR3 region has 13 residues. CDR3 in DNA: TGTGCCAGCAGTCACGGGGGTCTTACTGAAGCTTTCTTT. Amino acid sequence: CASSHGGLTEAFF.

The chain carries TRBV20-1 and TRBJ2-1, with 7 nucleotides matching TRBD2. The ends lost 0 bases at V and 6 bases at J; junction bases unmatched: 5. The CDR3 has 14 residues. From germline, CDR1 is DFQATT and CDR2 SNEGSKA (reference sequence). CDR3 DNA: TGCAGTGCTAGAGATCTCACTAGCGCCAATGAGCAGTTCTTC. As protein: CSARDLTSANEQFF.

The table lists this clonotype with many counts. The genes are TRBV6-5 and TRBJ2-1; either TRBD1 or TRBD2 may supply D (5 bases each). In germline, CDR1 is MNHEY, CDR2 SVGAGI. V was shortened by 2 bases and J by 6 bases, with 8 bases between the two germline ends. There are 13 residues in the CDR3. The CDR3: CASSYGGGNEQFF. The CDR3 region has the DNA TGTGCCAGCAGTTACGGTGGGGGCAATGAGCAGTTCTTC.

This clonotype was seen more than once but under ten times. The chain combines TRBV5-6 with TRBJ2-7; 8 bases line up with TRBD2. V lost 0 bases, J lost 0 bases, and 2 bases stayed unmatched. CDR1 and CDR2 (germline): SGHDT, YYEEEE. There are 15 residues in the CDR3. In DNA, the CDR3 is TGTGCCAGCAGCTTGGCCGGGGGGGGCTCCTACGAGCAGTACTTC. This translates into CASSLAGGGSYEQYF.

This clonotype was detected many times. DNA for the CDR3: TGTGCCAGCCGGGACAAGGGGTGGGAGCAGTACTTC. It translates to CASRDKGWEQYF. V gene TRBV6-1 combines with J gene TRBJ2-7, with D possibly TRBD1 on 6 matching bases. This CDR3 is 12 amino acids long. Between the trimmed V and J ends, which lost 8 bases and 7 bases, there was a span of 15 bases. Germline lookup yields CDR1 MNHNS and CDR2 SASEGT.